The 22 T cell receptor beta chains listed next were all sequenced from one sample in a study of T cell responses to AZD1222 COVID-19 vaccine. Method: immunoSEQ multiplex PCR; TCRdb's copy keeps in-frame clones and lacks some. The sample lists under 150,000 clones, 75% to 90% occurring once. Specimen: peripheral blood, collected 28 days after the second AZD1222 dose. The source is an adult who received the AZD1222 COVID-19 vaccine.

The chain links TRBV9 to TRBJ1-4, with 9 bases lining up with TRBD1. The junction had 22 bases not matched to a gene; V was cut back by 4 bases and J by 6 bases. This CDR3 region has 20 residues. Germline V CDR1 and CDR2: SGDLS, YYNGEE. The CDR3 sequence is CASSPRPRRTGVLEDEKLFF. CDR3 nucleotides: TGTGCCAGCAGCCCCCGCCCCCGAAGGACAGGGGTTTTAGAGGATGAAAAACTGTTTTTT.

The CDR3 DNA reads TGTGCCAGTGCCCCCGCGACAGGCTCTGGCTACGAGCAGTACTTC. Translating it yields CASAPATGSGYEQYF. The V gene is TRBV19, the J gene TRBJ2-7; D is possibly TRBD1 (6 bases). V was clipped by 8 bases and J by 3 bases, with 20 bases between them. CDR3 length: 15 amino acids. CDR1 LNHDA and CDR2 SQIVND come from the germline V gene (reference sequence).

The rearrangement uses TRBV11-2 and TRBJ2-7; D ambiguous. From germline, CDR1 is SGHAT and CDR2 FQNNGV. V lost 5 bases and J lost 0, with 11 bases in between. The CDR3 sequence is 14 residues long. CDR3 sequence reads: CASSIFSFSYEQYF. The CDR3 region has the DNA TGTGCCAGCAGCATTTTCAGTTTCTCCTACGAGCAGTACTTC. Combining the CDR3 with reference TRBV11-2 and TRBJ2-7 gives the whole variable domain EAGVAQSPRYKIIEKRQSVAFWCNPISGHATLYWYQQILGQGPKLLIQFQNNGVVDDSQLPKDRFSAERLKGVDSTLKIQPAKLEDSAVYLCASSIFSFSYEQYFGPGTRLTVT.

The chain combines TRBV6-1 with TRBJ1-5, with no clear D. This CDR3 spans 14 amino acids. Trimming removed 2 bases from V and 3 bases from J, with 8 bases in between. Germline CDR1 MNHNS, CDR2 SASEGT. CDR3 sequence: CASSERRYNQPQHF. The DNA of the CDR3 is TGTGCCAGCAGTGAACGACGGTACAATCAGCCCCAGCATTTT.

This clone was found a few times. The chain joins TRBV5-6 to TRBJ1-1, with a possible D match to TRBD1 (6 bases). Trimming took off 1 base at V and 5 bases at J, with 15 bases between the two ends. Germline V CDR1 and CDR2: SGHDT, YYEEEE. The CDR3 sequence is 15 residues long. The chain's CDR3 is CASSLYYGTKTEAFF. The CDR3 DNA reads as TGTGCCAGCAGCTTGTATTACGGGACAAAAACTGAAGCTTTCTTT.

This clone was detected only once. This sequence joins TRBV19 and TRBJ2-2; the D is unclear. The CDR3 totals 15 residues. Germline V gives CDR1 LNHDA, CDR2 SQIVND (reference sequence). Deletions cut 3 bases from V and 5 bases from J, with 13 bases between. The DNA of the CDR3 is TGTGCCAGTAGTATTGGGCAGGTGAATACCGGGGAGCTGTTTTTT. It translates to CASSIGQVNTGELFF.

The chain combines TRBV13 with TRBJ2-5; weak D call: TRBD1 (6 bases). Looked up from germline, CDR1 is PRHDT and CDR2 is FYEKMQ (reference sequence). V was cut by 5 bases and J by 5 bases, with 18 bases left in between. The CDR3 length is 15 residues. In nucleotides, the CDR3 is TGTGCCAGCAGCCCCGAGGGCAGGGGAAGGGAGACCCAGTACTTC. Translated: CASSPEGRGRETQYF.

The chain combines TRBV5-5 with TRBJ1-5; no reliable D call. V lost 2 bases, J lost 5 bases, and 8 bases lay in between. The germline gives CDR1 SGHKS, CDR2 YYEKEE (reference sequence). The CDR3 covers 13 residues. CDR3 bases: TGTGCCAGCAGCTTCTATTTTGATCAGCCCCAGCATTTT. Its translation is CASSFYFDQPQHF. The full variable domain, in which reference TRBV5-5 and TRBJ1-5 provide the parts outside the CDR3, is DAGVTQSPTHLIKTRGQQVTLRCSPISGHKSVSWYQQVLGQGPQFIFQYYEKEERGRGNFPDRFSARQFPNYSSELNVNALLLGDSALYLCASSFYFDQPQHFGDGTRLSIL.

The rearrangement joins TRBV3-1 (or the pseudogene TRBV3-2) to TRBJ2-1; 8 bases are shared with TRBD1. The CDR3 covers 17 residues. The ends lost 1 base at V and 0 bases at J; junction bases unmatched: 5. Germline lookup yields CDR1 LGHDT and CDR2 YNNKEL (reference sequence). The CDR3 region is CASSQVRTGRSYNEQFF. The CDR3 nucleotides are TGTGCCAGCAGCCAAGTCCGGACAGGGCGCTCCTACAATGAGCAGTTCTTC.

This chain uses TRBV7-3 with TRBJ2-5; 15 bases are shared with TRBD2. Germline V gene sequence: CDR1 SGHTA, CDR2 FQGTGA. The CDR3 is 16 residues long. The V and J ends lost 1 base and 5 bases, in that order; junction bases with no gene match: 2. The CDR3 DNA sequence: TGTGCCAGCAGCTTAATTGGGACTAGCGGGAGGGAGACCCAGTACTTC. Protein sequence: CASSLIGTSGRETQYF. The full variable domain, its missing parts supplied by reference TRBV7-3 and TRBJ2-5, is GAGVSQTPSNKVTEKGKYVELRCDPISGHTALYWYRQSLGQGPEFLIYFQGTGAADDSGLPNDRFFAVRPEGSVSTLKIQRTERGDSAVYLCASSLIGTSGRETQYFGPGTRLLVL.

V and J are TRBV27 and TRBJ1-5; D might be TRBD1 (5 bases). The CDR3 extends over 15 amino acids. Per the germline V gene, CDR1 is MNHEY and CDR2 is SMNVEV (reference sequence). The V end was cut by 6 bases, the J end by 4 bases, with 16 bases between. The CDR3 nucleotides are TGTGCCAGCAGCTTAGGGGCTATAAGGAATCAGCCCCAGCATTTT. It translates to CASSLGAIRNQPQHF.

The chain has TRBV19 and TRBJ1-1; D remains ambiguous. The CDR3 spans 15 residues. Trimming took off 6 bases at V and 0 bases at J, with 14 bases between the two ends. Germline V gene lookup returns CDR1 LNHDA and CDR2 SQIVND (reference sequence). The CDR3 DNA sequence: TGTGCCAGTAGCCTAGTCCTCCAGGTGAACACTGAAGCTTTCTTT. It encodes CASSLVLQVNTEAFF.

V is TRBV5-4 and J is TRBJ2-7, with D possibly TRBD2 on 5 matching bases. CDR1 SGHNT and CDR2 YYREEE come from the germline V gene (reference sequence). The length of the CDR3 is 16 residues. The V end lost 0 bases, the J end lost 0 bases, and 13 bases lay between the germline ends. CDR3 sequence: CASSLGPGSSSYEQYV. The CDR3, as DNA: TGTGCCAGCAGCTTGGGACCGGGGTCTAGCTCCTACGAGCAGTACGTC.

V is TRBV6-6 and J is TRBJ2-5; 8 bases line up with TRBD2. The CDR3 is made up of 14 amino acids. Germline CDR1 is MNHNY and CDR2 is SVGAGI (reference sequence). V lost 8 bases and J lost 5; bases outside the gene matches: 10. This CDR3 reads CASSKRGLWETQYF. Written as DNA, the CDR3 is TGTGCCAGCTCCAAGCGGGGGCTTTGGGAGACCCAGTACTTC.

The V call is TRBV3-1 (or the pseudogene TRBV3-2), the J call TRBJ1-2; TRBD1 is a possible D gene (5 bases). The V end was cut by 3 bases, the J end by 3 bases, with 17 bases between. Germline CDR1 LGHDT, CDR2 YNNKEL (reference sequence). The CDR3 is made up of 16 amino acids. For the CDR3, the DNA is TGTGCCAGCAGCCATCGTAAAGTAGGGACCTACTATGGCTACACCTTC. This gives the protein CASSHRKVGTYYGYTF.

The chain combines TRBV29-1 with TRBJ1-1; no firm D call. Deletions cut 5 bases from V and 1 base from J, with 8 bases between. The CDR3 length is 12 residues. Germline V gene data show CDR1 as SQVTM and CDR2 as ANQGSEA. The CDR3 here is CSVNPGNTEAFF. The CDR3 DNA sequence: TGCAGCGTTAATCCAGGGAACACTGAAGCTTTCTTT. The entire variable domain, with the rest obtained from reference TRBV29-1 and TRBJ1-1, is as follows: SAVISQKPSRDICQRGTSLTIQCQVDSQVTMMFWYRQQPGQSLTLIATANQGSEATYESGFVIDKFPISRPNLTFSTLTVSNMSPEDSSIYLCSVNPGNTEAFFGQGTRLTVV.

This chain connects TRBV5-8 to TRBJ1-2, with D possibly being TRBD1 (5 bases). CDR1 and CDR2 (germline): SGHTS, YDEGEE. CDR3 size: 16 residues. The ends were cut back, 4 bases at V and 0 bases at J, with 16 bases in the middle. The CDR3 DNA reads TGTGCCAGCAGCACCTGGTGGGGGGTTACTAACTATGGCTACACCTTC. This codes for CASSTWWGVTNYGYTF. Full variable domain (rest looked up from reference TRBV5-8 and TRBJ1-2): EAGVTQSPTHLIKTRGQQATLRCSPISGHTSVYWYQQALGLGLQFLLWYDEGEERNRGNFPPRFSGRQFPNYSSELNVNALELEDSALYLCASSTWWGVTNYGYTFGSGTRLTVV.

In this sample, this clone turned up a few times. The rearrangement uses TRBV19 and TRBJ2-3, with 7 bases matching TRBD2. Germline V gene sequence: CDR1 LNHDA, CDR2 SQIVND (reference sequence). The J segment lost 0 bases and the V segment lost 3 bases, leaving 3 bases of the junction unmatched. CDR3 length: 15 amino acids. The DNA of the CDR3 is TGTGCCAGTAGTATGCTGGGGGGGAGCACAGATACGCAGTATTTT. Translated, it gives CASSMLGGSTDTQYF.

This clone has just one count. The chain uses TRBV19 and TRBJ1-1; D remains ambiguous. The CDR3 runs to 12 residues. V was shortened by 10 bases and J by 0 bases, with 9 bases between the two germline ends. Germline CDR1 reads LNHDA; CDR2 reads SQIVND (reference sequence). The DNA of the CDR3 is TGTGCCACTCTAGACATGAACACTGAAGCTTTCTTT. Its protein product is CATLDMNTEAFF.

The CDR3 nucleotides are TGTGCCAGCAGTGATGGGACAGGGGCCTACGAGCAGTACGTC. It encodes CASSDGTGAYEQYV. The chain recombines TRBV6-1 with TRBJ2-7, with 10 bases lining up with TRBD1. Germline CDR1 reads MNHNS; CDR2 reads SASEGT. The CDR3 runs 14 residues. V lost 3 bases and J lost 2; bases outside the gene matches: 1.

This chain connects TRBV18 to TRBJ2-6; unclear D gene. The CDR3 spans 13 residues. Germline CDR1 and CDR2: KGHSH and LQKENI. V was clipped by 8 bases and J by 0 bases, with 5 bases between them. CDR3 sequence: CASPFSGANVLTF. CDR3 nucleotide sequence: TGTGCCAGCCCCTTCTCTGGGGCCAACGTCCTGACTTTC.

The chain carries TRBV5-1 and TRBJ1-5, with 8 bases that match TRBD1. Per germline, CDR1 SGHRS and CDR2 YFSETQ. The CDR3 is 14 amino acids. V shed 4 bases and J 5 bases; nucleotides not matched to a gene: 5. The CDR3 DNA sequence: TGCGCCAGCAGCCCCGACAGGGGCCATCAGCCCCAGCATTTT. Translation: CASSPDRGHQPQHF.